This TCR beta chain was recorded in a study of blood T cell repertoires in COVID-19. Across the whole study: The United States, Italy and Spain supplied acute and convalescent COVID-19 samples. In each case, the material was cDNA or gDNA derived from T cells, B-cell-depleted T cells, or PBMCs.

Sequencing was performed with immunoSEQ multiplex PCR; in TCRdb, only in-frame clones are kept and a portion is missing. Of 180,000 or so clones in the sample, more than 65% were seen once. This CDR3 region has 15 residues. The V and J ends lost 2 bases and 6 bases, in that order; junction bases with no gene match: 5. Germline CDR1 is SGHRS and CDR2 is YFSETQ. The specimen sequenced was PBMCs or T cells enriched from blood (not recorded which). The sequence was collected from a man aged 40-49 years who had recovered from COVID-19. The chain has TRBV5-1 and TRBJ2-3, with 11 bases fitting TRBD2. The CDR3 here is CASSLTASGGDTQYF. The CDR3 bases are TGCGCCAGCAGCTTAACGGCTAGCGGGGGGGATACGCAGTATTTT.